This TCR beta chain was recorded in a study of blood T cells in healthy people across ages. Study-level results: More naive CD4+ cells and higher diversity marked long-lived donors relative to aged donors.

The CDR3 spans 16 residues. The germline CDR1 and CDR2 sequences are MNHEY and SVGAGI. V shed 1 base, J shed 11 bases, and the junction held 8 bases outside the gene matches. As regards this clonotype: The antigen is not known.

The authors extracted at least 6 micrograms of total RNA per sample. The use of a sample-barcoded 5' primer and a J-beta primer mix characterized a second PCR of about 6 to 12 cycles. From the 5' RACE reads, TCRdb called clonotypes with MiXCR, one entry per CDR3 protein. The sample lists fewer than 800,000 distinct CDR3 sequences, roughly 30% occurring once. The specimen sequenced was blood. The chain uses TRBV6-5 and TRBJ2-5, with 15 bases identical to TRBD2. This sequence originates from an elderly woman in good health. The CDR3 is CASSYWTSGGAGEQYF. DNA for the CDR3: TGTGCCAGCAGTTACTGGACTAGCGGGGGGGCGGGTGAGCAGTACTTC.